The TCR beta chain under discussion was sequenced for a study of blood T cell repertoires in COVID-19. Study-wide background: Symptom resolution, clearance, or two negative PCRs marked the recovered donors of Cohort 3.

There are 15 residues in the CDR3. Germline-derived CDR1 and CDR2 are KGHDR and SFDVKD. Trimming removed 3 bases at V and 2 bases at J, with 13 bases between. In the original analysis: Amplified reference gene primers provided the basis for estimating nucleated cell counts. Sequenced by immunoSEQ multiplex PCR; TCRdb stores in-frame clones only, minus some. The V and J calls and clone size were taken over from that table, and D and trimming were inferred from the DNA. Among approximately 210,000 clones listed, more than 75% were seen once. Sequenced: PBMCs or T cells enriched from blood (not recorded which). The TCR originated in a man aged 25 to 45 in a cohort exposed to, infected with or recovered from COVID-19 (not recorded which). This chain connects TRBV24-1 to TRBJ2-7, with a weak D call TRBD1 (6 bases). CDR3 sequence reads: CATSDPRTATYEQYF. The CDR3 bases are TGTGCCACCAGTGATCCCAGGACAGCCACCTACGAGCAGTACTTC.